This entry features one T cell receptor beta chain sequence. No antigen is known for it. Upon completion of about 10 days in culture, CD4+ T cells were isolated. Participants received two doses of either the BNT162b2 or mRNA-1273 vaccine. Half the medium was replaced with IL-2 medium on days 3 and 7. These data are taken from a study of vaccination effects on CD4 cells after COVID-19. The wider study: Sampling occurred a median 72 days post second dose, range 14 to 241. PBMC were cultured at some 2.1 million per well with approximately 9 IU/ml IL-2 and about 9.2 ug/ml peptides.

Measured with immunoSEQ multiplex PCR; TCRdb has only the in-frame clones, and not every one. The data hold around 62,000 clones, with about 74% observed a single time. Sample: CD4+ T cells from PBMCs cultured without peptide, taken after COVID-19 vaccination. This TCR was sampled from a human donor who received a COVID-19 vaccine.

The CDR3 DNA sequence: TGCGCCAGCAGCGCTGCCCCGACAGCCTATGGCTACACCTTC. This sequence encodes CASSAAPTAYGYTF. The chain recombines TRBV5-1 with TRBJ1-2, with D possibly being TRBD1 (5 bases). The germline V gene encodes CDR1 SGHRS and CDR2 YFSETQ. Trimming left V 4 bases short and J 4 bases short, with 14 bases between. The CDR3 runs to 14 residues.